One sample yielded the 23 T cell receptor beta chains listed below, sequenced in a study of blood T cell repertoires in COVID-19. Produced via immunoSEQ multiplex PCR; TCRdb's table is partial and in-frame only. The data contain around 83,000 clones, approximately 86% of them singletons. The sample consisted of peripheral blood. The receptors stem from an elderly man with active or convalescent COVID-19.

V usage is TRBV3-1 (or the pseudogene TRBV3-2) and J usage is TRBJ2-5; 9 nucleotides match TRBD2. Germline V gene data show CDR1 as LGHDT and CDR2 as YNNKEL (reference sequence). V shed 1 base, J shed 5 bases, and the junction held 8 bases outside the gene matches. CDR3 size: 16 residues. CDR3 nucleotide sequence: TGTGCCAGCAGCCAAGTTCATGCGGGAGGGGATGAGACCCAGTACTTC. It specifies CASSQVHAGGDETQYF.

This clone was detected a few times. The V and J genes are TRBV7-9 and TRBJ2-7; TRBD1 agrees at 8 bases. This CDR3 has 16 residues. Trimming took 4 bases from V and 4 from J; bases not matched to a gene: 12. Germline assignment: CDR1 SEHNR and CDR2 FQNEAQ (reference sequence). Here the CDR3 DNA reads TGTGCCAGCAGCTCTCGTGTTGGGACAGGTAATTACGAGCAGTACGTC. It yields the protein CASSSRVGTGNYEQYV.

The CDR3 sequence is CASSSQRGGYTEAFF. The CDR3 DNA reads TGTGCCAGCAGCTCCCAGAGGGGGGGATACACTGAAGCTTTCTTT. The chain employs TRBV9 and TRBJ1-1, with D perhaps matching TRBD1 (6 bases). Trimming took 4 bases from V and 3 from J, leaving 16 bases between them. The CDR3 is made up of 15 amino acids. Germline V gene lookup returns CDR1 SGDLS and CDR2 YYNGEE.

The J gene is TRBJ1-1, the V gene TRBV28, with 10 bases aligning to TRBD1. The length of the CDR3 is 14 residues. The trim removed 6 bases at V and 3 bases at J, leaving 4 bases unmatched. Germline-derived CDR1 and CDR2 are MDHEN and SYDVKM. CDR3 region: CASRLTGGYTEAFF. CDR3 in DNA: TGTGCCAGCAGACTGACAGGGGGCTACACTGAAGCTTTCTTT.

The J gene is TRBJ1-5, the V gene TRBV28; perhaps TRBD1 as D (6 bases). Trimming left V 6 bases short and J 7 bases short, with 19 bases between. In germline, CDR1 is MDHEN, CDR2 SYDVKM. CDR3 length equals 15 residues. The CDR3 DNA reads as TGTGCCAGCAGCACACTCCTTCGGGGGGCCCAGCCCCAGCATTTT. Translated: CASSTLLRGAQPQHF.

The CDR3 region is CASSLDRAPENTEAFF. For the CDR3, the DNA is TGTGCCAGCAGCCTGGACAGGGCCCCGGAAAACACTGAAGCTTTCTTT. The chain is built from TRBV6-2 or TRBV6-3 and TRBJ1-1, with 8 bases that match TRBD1. V dropped 6 bases and J dropped 2; count of bases not matched to a gene: 11. Germline assignment: CDR1 MNHEY and CDR2 SVGEGT. This CDR3 comprises 16 residues.

V gene TRBV5-1 combines with J gene TRBJ2-5; 10 bases are a match to TRBD2. Germline-derived CDR1 and CDR2 are SGHRS and YFSETQ. The length of the CDR3 is 16 residues. After removal of 3 bases from V and 5 bases from J, the junction contained 10 bases not matched to a gene. CDR3: CASSWSGGAIEETQYF. DNA of the CDR3: TGCGCCAGCAGCTGGAGCGGGGGGGCGATAGAGGAGACCCAGTACTTC. The full variable domain, in which reference TRBV5-1 and TRBJ2-5 provide the parts outside the CDR3, is KAGVTQTPRYLIKTRGQQVTLSCSPISGHRSVSWYQQTPGQGLQFLFEYFSETQRNKGNFPGRFSGRQFSNSRSEMNVSTLELGDSALYLCASSWSGGAIEETQYFGPGTRLLVL.

The chain links TRBV28 to TRBJ1-4; 7 bases fit TRBD1. This CDR3 is built from 15 residues. CDR1 MDHEN and CDR2 SYDVKM come from the germline V gene. Trimming at V came to 4 bases and at J to 5 bases, leaving 7 bases not matched to a gene. The CDR3 loop is CASSSGGTENEKLFF. CDR3 nucleotides: TGTGCCAGCAGTTCCGGCGGGACAGAGAATGAAAAACTGTTTTTT.

The gene calls are TRBV6-1 and TRBJ2-1; 12 bases map to TRBD2. Germline CDR1 MNHNS, CDR2 SASEGT. This CDR3 comprises 19 residues. With V trimmed by 0 bases and J by 8 bases, 14 bases remained unmatched. CDR3 nucleotide sequence: TGTGCCAGCAGTGAAGCGCGGCTAGCGGGAGGGCCCGGACCACATGAGCAGTTCTTC. Translation gives CASSEARLAGGPGPHEQFF.

This clone was seen repeatedly, ten times or more. This rearrangement joins TRBV6-4 to TRBJ2-2; 8 bases agree with TRBD2. Looked up from germline, CDR1 is MRHNA and CDR2 is SNTAGT. V was pared by 4 bases and J by 4 bases, with 5 bases of the junction left unmatched. The CDR3 covers 15 residues. CDR3 in DNA: TGTGCCAGCAGTGTATTAGCGGGACTCACCGGGGAGCTGTTTTTT. Its translation: CASSVLAGLTGELFF.

V is TRBV28 and J is TRBJ1-2, with 7 positions matching TRBD1. V gave up 6 bases and J gave up 5 bases; unmatched junction bases: 9. The CDR3 runs to 14 residues. Germline assignment: CDR1 MDHEN and CDR2 SYDVKM. The CDR3 protein is CASSQPGTAYGYTF. CDR3 DNA sequence: TGTGCCAGCAGCCAACCCGGGACAGCATATGGCTACACCTTC.

V gene TRBV6-5 combines with J gene TRBJ2-7; TRBD2 matches 7 bases. Germline V lookup: CDR1 MNHEY, CDR2 SVGAGI. This CDR3 contains 11 residues. CDR3 sequence reads: CAAGVPIEQYV. In DNA form, the CDR3 reads TGTGCTGCGGGGGTCCCTATCGAGCAGTACGTC.

V usage is TRBV7-9 and J usage is TRBJ2-3, with D uncertain. Trimming took 1 base from V and 3 from J, leaving 8 bases between them. This CDR3 spans 14 amino acids. CDR1 is SEHNR, CDR2 FQNEAQ, per germline (reference sequence). CDR3 in DNA: TGTGCCAGCAGCTTAGTAGATCGTACAGATACGCAGTATTTT. Translated: CASSLVDRTDTQYF.

The chain employs TRBV7-9 and TRBJ2-5; 9 nucleotides agree with TRBD1. This CDR3 region has 15 residues. The germline V gene has CDR1 SEHNR and CDR2 FQNEAQ (reference sequence). V lost 5 bases, J lost 4 bases, and 8 bases stayed unmatched. CDR3 bases: TGTGCCAGCAGCCACCGGGACAGGGTACGAGAGACCCAGTACTTC. Translated: CASSHRDRVRETQYF.

Details on this clone: The same CDR3 is also encoded by other DNA sequences in this sample. V usage is TRBV7-9 and J usage is TRBJ1-6, with D perhaps TRBD1 (6 bases). The V gene lost 4 bases and the J gene lost 7 bases, with 11 bases spanning the gap. Germline CDR1 reads SEHNR; CDR2 reads FQNEAQ (reference sequence). This CDR3 has 14 residues. DNA of the CDR3: TGTGCCAGCAGCTCACAGGGAGGGAATTCACCCCTCCACTTT. Translated: CASSSQGGNSPLHF. Full variable domain (rest looked up from reference TRBV7-9 and TRBJ1-6): DTGVSQNPRHKITKRGQNVTFRCDPISEHNRLYWYRQTLGQGPEFLTYFQNEAQLEKSRLLSDRFSAERPKGSFSTLEIQRTEQGDSAMYLCASSSQGGNSPLHFGNGTRLTVT.

This rearrangement joins TRBV18 to TRBJ1-5, with TRBD1 matching over 9 bases. Trimming cost V 6 bases and J 6 bases; bases outside gene matches: 9. The CDR3 has 15 amino acids. Per the germline V gene, CDR1 is KGHSH and CDR2 is LQKENI. The DNA of the CDR3 is TGTGCCAGCTCGCTTCCCGGGACAGGGATTCAGCCCCAGCATTTT. Translating it yields CASSLPGTGIQPQHF.

This clone is labeled as medium-sized (0.01 to 0.1%). This same CDR3 is encoded by further DNA sequences in the sample. The chain carries TRBV6-1 and TRBJ2-2, with a tentative D call TRBD2 (6 bases). V dropped 2 bases and J dropped 4 bases, with 8 bases sitting between them. Germline values: CDR1 MNHNS, CDR2 SASEGT. The CDR3 covers 14 residues. In nucleotides, the CDR3 is TGTGCCAGCAGTGAACCCGGGGGCACCGGGGAGCTGTTTTTT. This sequence encodes CASSEPGGTGELFF.

CDR3 sequence: CASTRGNEQFF. The CDR3 nucleotides read TGTGCCAGCACCAGGGGGAATGAGCAGTTCTTC. The chain combines TRBV5-4 with TRBJ2-1, with 7 bases that match TRBD1. J gave up 7 bases and V 6 bases, and 1 base lay outside the gene matches. The CDR3 is 11 residues long. CDR1 SGHNT and CDR2 YYREEE come from the germline V gene (reference sequence).

This rearrangement joins TRBV11-2 to TRBJ2-7; maybe TRBD2 (6 bases). The V end was cut by 3 bases, the J end by 1 base, with 10 bases between. Germline V gene data show CDR1 as SGHAT and CDR2 as FQNNGV. CDR3 length equals 14 residues. The CDR3 nucleotides are TGTGCCAGCAGCTTGTTAGCGGCTTCCTACGAGCAGTACGTC. Translating gives CASSLLAASYEQYV.

This chain uses TRBV18 with TRBJ2-5; D is perhaps TRBD2 (6 bases). Germline V lookup: CDR1 KGHSH, CDR2 LQKENI. The CDR3 totals 13 residues. V lost 5 bases, J lost 1 base, and 8 bases lay in between. Written as DNA, the CDR3 is TGTGCCAGCTCAGTCGGGGGCCAAGAGACCCAGTACTTC. Its protein product is CASSVGGQETQYF.

The V gene is TRBV5-1, the J gene TRBJ2-1; D might be TRBD1 (6 bases). Germline V lookup: CDR1 SGHRS, CDR2 YFSETQ. V was shortened by 4 bases and J by 11 bases, with 19 bases between the two germline ends. This CDR3 comprises 14 residues. CDR3 DNA sequence: TGCGCCAGCAGCCCGACAGGAGGCTCTGGGAAGCAGTTCTTC. Translated, it gives CASSPTGGSGKQFF.

The chain combines TRBV5-1 with TRBJ1-1; D remains unclear. Trimming removed 0 bases at V and 3 bases at J, with 9 bases between. The germline CDR1 and CDR2 sequences are SGHRS and YFSETQ. This CDR3 spans 14 amino acids. The CDR3 DNA follows: TGCGCCAGCAGCTTGGAAGTGCGGGACACTGAAGCTTTCTTT. This gives the protein CASSLEVRDTEAFF.

This chain connects TRBV9 to TRBJ1-2; D unresolved. V gave up 2 bases and J gave up 7 bases, with 12 bases separating them. The CDR3 spans 13 residues. Germline V lookup: CDR1 SGDLS, CDR2 YYNGEE. CDR3 DNA: TGTGCCAGCAGCGTTACCGGTCTGTCTGGCTACACCTTC. The encoded protein is CASSVTGLSGYTF.